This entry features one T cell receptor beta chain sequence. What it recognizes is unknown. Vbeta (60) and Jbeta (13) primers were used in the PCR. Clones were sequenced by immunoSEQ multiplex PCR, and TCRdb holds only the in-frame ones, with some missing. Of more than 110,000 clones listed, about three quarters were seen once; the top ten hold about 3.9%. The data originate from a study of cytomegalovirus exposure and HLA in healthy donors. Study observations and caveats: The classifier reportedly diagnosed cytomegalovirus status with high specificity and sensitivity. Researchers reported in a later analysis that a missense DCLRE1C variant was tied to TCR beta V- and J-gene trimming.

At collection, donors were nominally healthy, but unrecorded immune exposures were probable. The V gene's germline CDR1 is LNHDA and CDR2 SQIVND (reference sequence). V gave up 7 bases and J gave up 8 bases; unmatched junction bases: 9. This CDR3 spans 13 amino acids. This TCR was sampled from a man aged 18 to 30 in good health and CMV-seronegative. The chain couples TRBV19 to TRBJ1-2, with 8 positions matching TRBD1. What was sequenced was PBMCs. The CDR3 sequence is CASTSDRGFGYTF. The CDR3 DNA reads TGTGCCAGTACTAGCGACAGGGGATTCGGCTACACCTTC.